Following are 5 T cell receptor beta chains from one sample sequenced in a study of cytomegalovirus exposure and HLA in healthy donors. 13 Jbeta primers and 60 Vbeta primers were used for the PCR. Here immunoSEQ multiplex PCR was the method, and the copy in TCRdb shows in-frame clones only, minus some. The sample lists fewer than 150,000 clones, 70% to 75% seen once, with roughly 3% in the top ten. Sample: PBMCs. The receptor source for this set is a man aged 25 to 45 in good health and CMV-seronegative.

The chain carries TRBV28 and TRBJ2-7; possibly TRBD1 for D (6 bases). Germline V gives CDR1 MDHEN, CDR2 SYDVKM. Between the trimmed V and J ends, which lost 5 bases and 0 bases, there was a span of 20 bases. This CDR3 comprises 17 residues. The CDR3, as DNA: TGTGCCAGCAGTCCTATCGCGTACAGGGCACCCTCCTACGAGCAGTACTTC. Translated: CASSPIAYRAPSYEQYF. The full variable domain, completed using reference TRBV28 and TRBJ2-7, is DVKVTQSSRYLVKRTGEKVFLECVQDMDHENMFWYRQDPGLGLRLIYFSYDVKMKEKGDIPEGYSVSREKKERFSLILESASTNQTSMYLCASSPIAYRAPSYEQYFGPGTRLTVT.

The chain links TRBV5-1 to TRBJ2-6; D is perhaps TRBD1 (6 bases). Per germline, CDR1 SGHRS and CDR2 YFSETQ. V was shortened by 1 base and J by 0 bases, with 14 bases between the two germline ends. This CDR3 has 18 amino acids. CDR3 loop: CASSLYGTKSSGANVLTF. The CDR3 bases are TGCGCCAGCAGCTTGTACGGGACAAAAAGCTCTGGGGCCAACGTCCTGACTTTC.

The CDR3 loop reads CASSLSKTEAFF. The CDR3 DNA reads TGTGCCAGCAGTTTAAGCAAAACTGAAGCTTTCTTT. This rearrangement joins TRBV28 to TRBJ1-1, with D unresolved. The CDR3 totals 12 residues. Deletions cut 2 bases from V and 5 bases from J, with 6 bases between. Germline CDR1 is MDHEN and CDR2 is SYDVKM.

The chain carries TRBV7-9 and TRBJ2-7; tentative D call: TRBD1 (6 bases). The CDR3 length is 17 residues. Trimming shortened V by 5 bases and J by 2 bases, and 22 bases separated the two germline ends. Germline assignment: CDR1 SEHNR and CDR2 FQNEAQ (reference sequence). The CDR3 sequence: CASSPWGTDSETYEQYF. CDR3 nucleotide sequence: TGTGCCAGCAGCCCCTGGGGTACGGACAGCGAGACCTACGAGCAGTACTTC.

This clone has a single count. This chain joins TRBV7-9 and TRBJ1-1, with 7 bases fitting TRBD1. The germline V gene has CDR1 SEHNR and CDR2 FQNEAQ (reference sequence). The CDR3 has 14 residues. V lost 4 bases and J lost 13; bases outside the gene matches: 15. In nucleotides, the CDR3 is TGTGCCAGCAGCTCGGGACAGACCGGGGAAGTCGGTTTCTTT. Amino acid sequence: CASSSGQTGEVGFF.